The 6 T cell receptor beta chains reported below all come from one sample, sequenced in a study of blood T cell repertoires in COVID-19. TCRdb's copy holds only in-frame clones and misses some; the assay was immunoSEQ multiplex PCR. The table includes approximately 63,000 clones, around 87% detected once. Sequenced: peripheral blood. The receptors stem from a woman aged 55-70 years with COVID-19, enrolled during active disease.

The V gene is TRBV7-2, the J gene TRBJ2-1; 14 nucleotides agree with TRBD2. Germline-derived CDR1 and CDR2 are SGHTA and FQGNSA. With 5 bases clipped from V and 7 bases from J, the junction kept 10 bases outside the gene matches. This CDR3 region has 17 residues. CDR3 nucleotides: TGTGCCAGCAGCCCTACGACTAGCGGGAGGGCGGGGAATGAGCAGTTCTTC. Protein: CASSPTTSGRAGNEQFF.

In DNA form, the CDR3 reads TGCGCCAGCAGCCCCCAGGGTACCGGGGAGCTGTTTTTT. It specifies CASSPQGTGELFF. J is TRBJ2-2 and V is TRBV5-1; perhaps TRBD1 as D (5 bases). Germline V CDR1 and CDR2: SGHRS, YFSETQ. V was clipped by 4 bases and J by 5 bases, with 9 bases between them. The CDR3 extends over 13 amino acids.

The rearrangement joins TRBV15 to TRBJ1-4; TRBD1 is a possible D gene (6 bases). From germline, CDR1 is LNHNV and CDR2 YYDKDF (reference sequence). V was pared by 2 bases and J by 6 bases, with 13 bases between. The CDR3 sequence is 15 residues long. In DNA form, the CDR3 reads TGTGCCACCAGCAGAAGCAGGGCAGGGGATGAAAAACTGTTTTTT. Amino acid sequence: CATSRSRAGDEKLFF.

The rearrangement uses TRBV5-1 and TRBJ1-1; D remains ambiguous. Trimming shortened V by 7 bases and J by 3 bases, and 16 bases separated the two germline ends. CDR1 is SGHRS, CDR2 YFSETQ, per germline. This CDR3 is built from 14 residues. The CDR3: CASSTTSRDTEAFF. DNA for the CDR3: TGCGCCAGCTCCACGACGTCTCGGGACACTGAAGCTTTCTTT.

J is TRBJ2-2 and V is TRBV10-3, with TRBD1 as a possible D gene (6 bases). This CDR3 spans 15 amino acids. Trimming took off 4 bases at V and 0 bases at J, with 9 bases between the two ends. Germline V gene sequence: CDR1 ENHRY, CDR2 SYGVKD. CDR3 nucleotide sequence: TGTGCCATCAGTGGAAGACAGGCGAACACCGGGGAGCTGTTTTTT. Its protein is CAISGRQANTGELFF.

The chain is built from TRBV9 and TRBJ1-1; tentatively, D is TRBD1 (6 bases). Trimming pared 3 bases from V and 10 bases from J, leaving 19 bases between. CDR1 SGDLS and CDR2 YYNGEE come from the germline V gene. The CDR3 length is 14 residues. CDR3 residues: CASSDRQELGVAFF. The CDR3, as DNA: TGTGCCAGCAGCGATAGACAGGAACTTGGTGTAGCTTTCTTT.